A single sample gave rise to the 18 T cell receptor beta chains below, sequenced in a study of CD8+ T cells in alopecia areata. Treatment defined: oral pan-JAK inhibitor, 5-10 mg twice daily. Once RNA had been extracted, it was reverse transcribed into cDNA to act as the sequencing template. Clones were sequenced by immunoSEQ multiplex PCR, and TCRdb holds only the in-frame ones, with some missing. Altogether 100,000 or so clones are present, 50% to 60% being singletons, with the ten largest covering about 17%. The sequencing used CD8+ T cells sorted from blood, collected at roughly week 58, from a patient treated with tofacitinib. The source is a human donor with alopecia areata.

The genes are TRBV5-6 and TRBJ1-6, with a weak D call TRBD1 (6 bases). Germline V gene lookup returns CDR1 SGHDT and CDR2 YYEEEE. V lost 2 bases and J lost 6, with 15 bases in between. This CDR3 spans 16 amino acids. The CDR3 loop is CASSFPGGLANSPLHF. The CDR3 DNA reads TGTGCCAGCAGCTTCCCCGGGGGGCTGGCTAATTCACCCCTCCACTTT.

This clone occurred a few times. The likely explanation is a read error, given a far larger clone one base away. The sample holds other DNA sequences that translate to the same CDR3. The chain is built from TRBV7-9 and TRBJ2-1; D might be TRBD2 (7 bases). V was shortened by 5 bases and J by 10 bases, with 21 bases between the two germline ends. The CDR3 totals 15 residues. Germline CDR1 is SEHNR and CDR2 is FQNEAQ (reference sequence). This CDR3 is CASSPRGGGKWEQFF. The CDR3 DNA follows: TGTGCCAGCAGCCCGCGAGGGGGGGGCAAGTGGGAGCAGTTCTTC. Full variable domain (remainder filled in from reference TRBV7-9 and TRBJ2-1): DTGVSQNPRHKITKRGQNVTFRCDPISEHNRLYWYRQTLGQGPEFLTYFQNEAQLEKSRLLSDRFSAERPKGSFSTLEIQRTEQGDSAMYLCASSPRGGGKWEQFFGPGTRLTVL.

CDR3 bases: TGTGCCAGCAGCTTTGAGTACAATGAGCAGTTCTTC. It encodes CASSFEYNEQFF. The chain uses TRBV5-4 and TRBJ2-1, with D uncertain. This CDR3 has 12 amino acids. CDR1 SGHNT and CDR2 YYREEE come from the germline V gene (reference sequence). V was cut by 2 bases and J by 4 bases, with 4 bases left in between.

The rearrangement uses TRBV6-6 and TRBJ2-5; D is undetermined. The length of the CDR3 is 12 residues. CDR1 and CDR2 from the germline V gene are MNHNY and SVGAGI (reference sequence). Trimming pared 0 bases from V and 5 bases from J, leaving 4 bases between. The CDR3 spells CASSYSVETQYF. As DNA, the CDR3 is TGTGCCAGCAGTTACTCGGTGGAGACCCAGTACTTC.

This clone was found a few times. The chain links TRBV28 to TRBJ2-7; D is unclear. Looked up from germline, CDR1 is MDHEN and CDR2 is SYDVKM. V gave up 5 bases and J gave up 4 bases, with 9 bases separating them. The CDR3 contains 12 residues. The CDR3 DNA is TGTGCCAGCAGTCCAACAGAGTACGAGCAGTACTTC. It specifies CASSPTEYEQYF.

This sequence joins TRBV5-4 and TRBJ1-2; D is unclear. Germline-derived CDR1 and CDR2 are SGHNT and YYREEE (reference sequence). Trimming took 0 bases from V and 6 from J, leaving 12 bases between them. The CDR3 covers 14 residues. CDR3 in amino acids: CASSLGRDRDGYTF. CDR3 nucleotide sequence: TGTGCCAGCAGCTTGGGAAGGGATCGTGATGGCTACACCTTC.

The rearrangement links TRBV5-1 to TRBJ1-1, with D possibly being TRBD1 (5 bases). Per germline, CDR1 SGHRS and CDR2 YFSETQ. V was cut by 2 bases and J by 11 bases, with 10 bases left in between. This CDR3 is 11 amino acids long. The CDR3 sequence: CASSFGGSAFF. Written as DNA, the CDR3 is TGCGCCAGCAGCTTCGGGGGGTCGGCTTTCTTT.

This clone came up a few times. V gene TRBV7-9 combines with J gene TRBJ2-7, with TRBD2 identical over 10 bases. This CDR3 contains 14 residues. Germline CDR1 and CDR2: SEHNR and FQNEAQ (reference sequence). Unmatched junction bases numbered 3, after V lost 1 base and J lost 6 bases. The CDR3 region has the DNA TGTGCCAGCAGCTTAGACAGGACTAGCGGCGAGCAGTACTTC. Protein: CASSLDRTSGEQYF.

For the CDR3, the DNA is TGTGCCAGTAGTATCCTAGCGGCGGGTTACAATGAGCAGTTCTTC. This gives the protein CASSILAAGYNEQFF. The chain is built from TRBV19 and TRBJ2-1; 7 nucleotides agree with TRBD2. V trimming: 3 bases; J trimming: 4 bases; junction bases outside the gene matches: 6. CDR1 LNHDA and CDR2 SQIVND come from the germline V gene (reference sequence). The length of the CDR3 is 15 residues.

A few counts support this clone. CDR3 sequence: CASRTLGWETQYF. The CDR3 bases are TGTGCCAGCAGGACGCTGGGGTGGGAGACCCAGTACTTC. The chain couples TRBV7-9 to TRBJ2-5, with D hard to call. Trimming shortened V by 6 bases and J by 5 bases, and 13 bases separated the two germline ends. Germline values: CDR1 SEHNR, CDR2 FQNEAQ (reference sequence). CDR3 size: 13 residues.

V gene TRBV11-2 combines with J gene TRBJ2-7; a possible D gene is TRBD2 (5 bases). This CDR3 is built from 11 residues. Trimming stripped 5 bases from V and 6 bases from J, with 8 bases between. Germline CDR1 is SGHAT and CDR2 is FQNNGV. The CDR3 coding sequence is TGTGCCAGCAGCCCTGGAGGCGAGCAGTACTTC. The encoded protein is CASSPGGEQYF. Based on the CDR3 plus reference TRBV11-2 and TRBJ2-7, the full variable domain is EAGVAQSPRYKIIEKRQSVAFWCNPISGHATLYWYQQILGQGPKLLIQFQNNGVVDDSQLPKDRFSAERLKGVDSTLKIQPAKLEDSAVYLCASSPGGEQYFGPGTRLTVT.

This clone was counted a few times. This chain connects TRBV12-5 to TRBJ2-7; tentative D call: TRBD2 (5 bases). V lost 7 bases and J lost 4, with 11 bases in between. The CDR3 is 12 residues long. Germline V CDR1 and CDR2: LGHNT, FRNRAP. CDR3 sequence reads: CASAGLQYEQYF. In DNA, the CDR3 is TGTGCTAGTGCCGGACTTCAGTACGAGCAGTACTTC. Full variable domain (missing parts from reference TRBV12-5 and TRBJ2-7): DARVTQTPRHKVTEMGQEVTMRCQPILGHNTVFWYRQTMMQGLELLAYFRNRAPLDDSGMPKDRFSAEMPDATLATLKIQPSEPRDSAVYFCASAGLQYEQYFGPGTRLTVT.

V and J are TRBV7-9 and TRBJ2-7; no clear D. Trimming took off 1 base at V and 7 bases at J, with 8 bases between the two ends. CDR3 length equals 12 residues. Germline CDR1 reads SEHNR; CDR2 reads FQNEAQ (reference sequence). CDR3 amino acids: CASSLGAREQYF. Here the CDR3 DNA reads TGTGCCAGCAGCTTAGGGGCGAGGGAGCAGTACTTC.

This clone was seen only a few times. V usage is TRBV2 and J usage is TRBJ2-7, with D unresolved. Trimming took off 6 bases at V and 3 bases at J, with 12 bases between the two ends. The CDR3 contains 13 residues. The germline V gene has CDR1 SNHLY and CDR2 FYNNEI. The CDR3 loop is CASSEVLYYEQYF. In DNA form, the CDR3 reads TGTGCCAGCAGCGAGGTCCTTTACTACGAGCAGTACTTC.

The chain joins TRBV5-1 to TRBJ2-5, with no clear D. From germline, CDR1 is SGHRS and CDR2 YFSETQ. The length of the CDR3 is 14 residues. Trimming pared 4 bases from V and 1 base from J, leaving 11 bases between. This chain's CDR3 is CASSPQSFQETQYF. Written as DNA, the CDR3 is TGCGCCAGCAGCCCTCAGTCGTTCCAAGAGACCCAGTACTTC.

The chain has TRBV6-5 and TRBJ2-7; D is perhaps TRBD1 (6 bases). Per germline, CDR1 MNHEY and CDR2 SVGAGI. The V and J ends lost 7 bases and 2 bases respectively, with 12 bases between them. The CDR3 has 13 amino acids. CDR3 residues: CASKPGQTYEQYF. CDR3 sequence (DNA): TGTGCCAGCAAACCAGGACAGACCTACGAGCAGTACTTC.

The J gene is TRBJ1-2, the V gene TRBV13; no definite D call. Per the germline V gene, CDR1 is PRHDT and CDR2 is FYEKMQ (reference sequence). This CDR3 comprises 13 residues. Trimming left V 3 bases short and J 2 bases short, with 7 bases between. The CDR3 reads CASSFGRNYGYTF. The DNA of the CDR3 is TGTGCCAGCAGCTTCGGCAGAAACTATGGCTACACCTTC.

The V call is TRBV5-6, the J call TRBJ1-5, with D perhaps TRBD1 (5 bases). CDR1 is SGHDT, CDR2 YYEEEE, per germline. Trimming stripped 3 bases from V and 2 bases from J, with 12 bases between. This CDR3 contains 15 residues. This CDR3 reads CASSWGPGGNQPQHF. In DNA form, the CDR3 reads TGTGCCAGCAGCTGGGGACCGGGCGGCAATCAGCCCCAGCATTTT.